The 15 T cell receptor beta chains in this list originate from one sample, sequenced in a study of beta chain features in type 1 diabetes. Study-wide results and limits: All four CD4+ subsets of Type 1 diabetes patients contained TCRB CDR3s that were moderately but significantly shorter.

Expressed TCRB transcripts were sequenced because the isolated RNA had all been reverse transcribed beforehand. The method was immunoSEQ multiplex PCR; TCRdb's version includes in-frame clones alone and lacks a portion of them. The sample lists a few hundred thousand clones, about 10% occurring once. Their target antigens are unknown. What was sequenced was central memory CD4+ T cells from blood. These receptors all stem from a man aged 25-45 years with type 1 diabetes.

This clone was found a few times. V is TRBV28 and J is TRBJ1-2; maybe TRBD1 (5 bases). This CDR3 spans 13 amino acids. CDR1 is MDHEN and CDR2 is SYDVKM in the germline V gene. V was trimmed by 6 bases and J by 8 bases, leaving 16 bases between them. CDR3 nucleotide sequence: TGTGCCAGCAGCTCCTATACGGGACGAGGCTACACCTTC. Protein product: CASSSYTGRGYTF.

This clone was seen only a few times. This sequence joins TRBV6-1 and TRBJ1-5; maybe TRBD1 (5 bases). The CDR3 covers 14 residues. V was trimmed by 3 bases and J by 7 bases, leaving 13 bases between them. CDR1 is MNHNS, CDR2 SASEGT, per germline. CDR3 loop: CASSDLQGPQPQHF. The DNA for the CDR3 is TGTGCCAGCAGTGATTTGCAGGGCCCCCAGCCCCAGCATTTT.

Ten or more counts support this clone. This chain uses TRBV10-3 with TRBJ2-5; 11 positions agree with TRBD1. V shed 6 bases and J 4 bases; nucleotides not matched to a gene: 4. The CDR3 length is 14 residues. Per the germline V gene, CDR1 is ENHRY and CDR2 is SYGVKD. The CDR3 nucleotides are TGTGCCATCAGACTGGGACAGGGGGGAGAGACCCAGTACTTC. This codes for CAIRLGQGGETQYF.

This chain uses TRBV25-1 with TRBJ1-1, with D possibly TRBD1 on 5 matching bases. The CDR3 spans 14 residues. V lost 2 bases and J 6 bases, leaving 13 bases between the germline ends. The V gene's germline CDR1 is MGHDK and CDR2 SYGVNS. The DNA of the CDR3 is TGTGCCAGCAGTGAAGGGACGTGGATCGCTGAAGCTTTCTTT. Its translation: CASSEGTWIAEAFF.

This clone appeared a few times. As DNA, the CDR3 is TGTGCCAGCAGCCAATCTTCGGGTGGTACAGGGACAAAGCAGTACTTC. Translation: CASSQSSGGTGTKQYF. This chain connects TRBV16 to TRBJ2-7; D possibly corresponds to TRBD1 (6 bases). Germline CDR1 is KGHSY and CDR2 is FQNENV. Trimming removed 0 bases from V and 8 bases from J, with 20 bases in between. The CDR3 runs to 16 residues.

This chain uses TRBV7-8 with TRBJ2-2; possible D gene TRBD2, 5 bases. Germline CDR1 and CDR2: SGHVS and FQNEAQ. This CDR3 has 15 residues. With 5 bases removed from V and 1 base from J, the gap between germline ends came to 11 bases. CDR3: CASSRGLLNTGELFF. CDR3 in DNA: TGTGCCAGCAGCAGAGGACTCTTGAACACCGGGGAGCTGTTTTTT.

The CDR3 spells CASSVRGRIYTDTQYF. As DNA, the CDR3 is TGTGCCAGCAGTGTCAGGGGCCGAATTTACACAGATACGCAGTATTTT. This sequence joins TRBV2 and TRBJ2-3; D possibly corresponds to TRBD1 (6 bases). Looked up from germline, CDR1 is SNHLY and CDR2 is FYNNEI. Trimming shortened V by 4 bases and J by 2 bases, and 16 bases separated the two germline ends. The CDR3 loop spans 16 amino acids.

This clone has at least ten counts. The chain combines TRBV18 with TRBJ1-2, with a weak D call TRBD1 (6 bases). CDR3 size: 15 residues. Trimming took 5 bases from V and 5 from J, leaving 18 bases between them. The germline gives CDR1 KGHSH, CDR2 LQKENI. In DNA, the CDR3 is TGTGCCAGCTCATTTAGACAGGAAACCCTATATGGCTACACCTTC. Translated, it gives CASSFRQETLYGYTF.

The chain couples TRBV4-3 to TRBJ2-1, with TRBD2 matching over 10 bases. This CDR3 has 16 residues. Losses at the gene ends were 1 base for V and 4 bases for J; bases not matched to a gene: 4. Germline V gene sequence: CDR1 LGHNA, CDR2 YSLEER. In DNA form, the CDR3 reads TGCGCCAGCAGCCAAGTAGGACTAGCGGATTACAATGAGCAGTTCTTC. Its protein is CASSQVGLADYNEQFF.

This clone was seen a few times. The chain links TRBV9 to TRBJ2-4, with a tentative D call TRBD1 (7 bases). Germline V gene data show CDR1 as SGDLS and CDR2 as YYNGEE. Deletions cut 3 bases from V and 0 bases from J, with 19 bases between. This CDR3 comprises 18 residues. CDR3 DNA sequence: TGTGCCAGCAGCGCAAGACAGGGCCCGGGACTAGCCAAAAACATTCAGTACTTC. Encoded protein: CASSARQGPGLAKNIQYF.

Only a few counts were recorded for this clone. The chain employs TRBV15 and TRBJ1-2; D perhaps matches TRBD1 (5 bases). The germline V and J ends were trimmed by 1 base and 7 bases, with 10 bases remaining between them. Looked up from germline, CDR1 is LNHNV and CDR2 is YYDKDF (reference sequence). The CDR3 totals 13 residues. The CDR3 loop is CATSRAREFGYTF. The CDR3 region has the DNA TGTGCCACCAGCAGAGCCAGGGAGTTTGGCTACACCTTC.

This clone occurred a few times. V is TRBV6-1 and J is TRBJ1-1; D remains ambiguous. V gave up 10 bases and J gave up 4 bases, with 13 bases separating them. The CDR3 totals 12 residues. CDR1 and CDR2 (germline): MNHNS, SASEGT. CDR3 in DNA: TGTGCCACCCAGACATCCGGCACTGAAGCTTTCTTT. This codes for CATQTSGTEAFF.

This clone was observed a few times. The chain carries TRBV5-1 and TRBJ2-5; 12 bases map to TRBD2. This CDR3 contains 18 residues. The V gene end was trimmed by 4 bases and the J gene end by 1 base; junction bases not matched to a gene: 11. Per germline, CDR1 SGHRS and CDR2 YFSETQ. In DNA, the CDR3 is TGCGCCAGCAGCGCCGGGGGACTAGCGGGTTACTCCCAAGAGACCCAGTACTTC. This sequence encodes CASSAGGLAGYSQETQYF.

The V and J genes are TRBV28 and TRBJ1-2, with D possibly TRBD1 on 5 matching bases. The length of the CDR3 is 11 residues. Germline V gives CDR1 MDHEN, CDR2 SYDVKM. CDR3 coding DNA: TGTTCGTCAGGGTCAAACTATGGCTACACCTTC. Translating gives CSSGSNYGYTF.

The V gene is TRBV28, the J gene TRBJ1-5; TRBD1 matches at 10 bases. The CDR3 is 14 residues long. Germline lookup yields CDR1 MDHEN and CDR2 SYDVKM. Trimming cost V 8 bases and J 5 bases; bases outside gene matches: 6. The CDR3: CASQTGGVYQPQHF. DNA of the CDR3: TGTGCCAGCCAGACAGGGGGCGTCTATCAGCCCCAGCATTTT.